The clone carrying this T cell receptor (beta chain) showed up just a few times. The CDR3 contains 15 residues. Looked up from germline, CDR1 is MNHNS and CDR2 is SASEGT. The germline V and J ends were trimmed by 6 bases and 2 bases, with 16 bases remaining between them. This sample stems from a study of cytomegalovirus exposure and HLA in healthy donors. PCR employed 60 Vbeta and 13 Jbeta primers. Generated by immunoSEQ multiplex PCR, the TCRdb table keeps only in-frame clones and is missing some. Of some 160,000 clones listed, about two thirds are singletons. The sample consisted of PBMCs. The TCR was taken from a man aged 35-49 years in good health and CMV-seronegative. V is TRBV6-1 and J is TRBJ1-1; D unclear. The CDR3 region is CASSAPLGRNTEAFF. CDR3 in DNA: TGTGCCAGCAGCGCACCTTTGGGCCGAAACACTGAAGCTTTCTTT.